The rows below give T cell receptor beta chains drawn from one sample of a study of healthy donors' naive CD4 and CD8 T cells. TCRdb passed the reads through MiXCR, listing each CDR3 protein once. This sample yields 150,000 to 200,000 distinct CDR3 sequences, of which nearly 75% are seen a single time; around 2% belongs to the top ten. The sequenced sample consisted of naive CD4+ and CD8+ T cells sorted from blood, pooled from several donors. The receptors shown here come from a pool of human donors in good health; the sample pools cells from several healthy donors. Each CDR3 is given with its conserved first and last residue. A D gene is named only where the DNA matches it firmly. Clone size, where shown, is once, few, many, or a class for clones that have expanded.

V: TRBV29-1; D: TRBD1; J: TRBJ2-3; size: .; DNA: TGCAGCTCACGACAGGGGTCAGATACGCAGTATTTT; CDR3: CSSRQGSDTQYF
V: TRBV29-1; D: .; J: TRBJ1-1; size: .; DNA: TGCAGCGCTAGACGGGGGAACACTGAAGCTTTCTTT; CDR3: CSARRGNTEAFF
V: TRBV12-3/TRBV12-4; D: TRBD2; J: TRBJ2-1; size: .; DNA: TGTGCCAGCAGTTTAGTACTAGCGGGAGGGTGGTACAATGAGCAGTTCTTC; CDR3: CASSLVLAGGWYNEQFF
V: TRBV29-1; D: .; J: TRBJ2-3; size: .; DNA: TGCAGCGTCCCCGCAGGGATGGGAGATACGCAGTATTTT; CDR3: CSVPAGMGDTQYF
V: TRBV20-1; D: .; J: TRBJ1-5; size: .; DNA: TGCAGTGCTTCTAAGGGGGAACCCCAGCATTTT; CDR3: CSASKGEPQHF
V: TRBV6-5; D: .; J: TRBJ1-5; size: .; DNA: TGTGCCAGCACGGCTACTGGGCCCCAGCATTTT; CDR3: CASTATGPQHF
V: TRBV6-5; D: .; J: TRBJ2-7; size: .; DNA: TGTGCCATCGGGGGCATGTCCCCCGAGCAGTACTTC; CDR3: CAIGGMSPEQYF
V: TRBV29-1; D: .; J: TRBJ2-1; size: .; DNA: TGCAGCGTTGAAAGGGCAGCGTACAATGAGCAGTTCTTC; CDR3: CSVERAAYNEQFF
V: TRBV6-5; D: .; J: TRBJ1-1; size: once; DNA: TGTGCCAGCAGGGAGGAGCGGGAGAATGCTGAAGCTTTCTTT; CDR3: CASREERENAEAFF
V: TRBV6-2/TRBV6-3; D: .; J: TRBJ1-5; size: .; DNA: TGTGCCAGCAGTTACCAACAGGAGTACAATCAGCCCCAGCATTTT; CDR3: CASSYQQEYNQPQHF
V: TRBV19; D: TRBD2; J: TRBJ2-3; size: .; DNA: TGTGCCAGTAGCCCCTTTCCTAGCGGGAGTGGAGATACGCAGTATTTT; CDR3: CASSPFPSGSGDTQYF
V: TRBV27; D: .; J: TRBJ2-7; size: .; DNA: TGTGCCAGCAGTCAGGCCCAAGCGGGCGCCTACGAGCAGTACTTC; CDR3: CASSQAQAGAYEQYF
V: TRBV29-1; D: TRBD1; J: TRBJ1-5; size: .; DNA: TGCAGCGCCGCGTACAGGGGGTCTCAGCCCCAGCATTTT; CDR3: CSAAYRGSQPQHF
V: TRBV29-1; D: .; J: TRBJ2-3; size: .; DNA: TGCAGCGTTCTGGGACTTAAGGATACGCAGTATTTT; CDR3: CSVLGLKDTQYF
V: TRBV12-3/TRBV12-4; D: .; J: TRBJ1-2; size: .; DNA: TGTGCCAGCAGTTCAGGGGTTCCAAATTATGGCTACACCTTC; CDR3: CASSSGVPNYGYTF
V: TRBV27; D: .; J: TRBJ2-1; size: once; DNA: TGTGCCAGCAGTTTATCCGCAAGTCTAAATGAGCAGTTCTTC; CDR3: CASSLSASLNEQFF
V: TRBV6-6; D: TRBD2; J: TRBJ2-3; size: .; DNA: TGTGCCAGCAGGCCTACGCCTAGCGGGGTCCTCCCGGATACGCAGTATTTT; CDR3: CASRPTPSGVLPDTQYF
V: TRBV4-2; D: .; J: TRBJ2-3; size: few; DNA: TGTGCCAGCAGCCAAGATCTAGGTCGGGATACGCAGTATTTT; CDR3: CASSQDLGRDTQYF
V: TRBV5-1; D: .; J: TRBJ2-5; size: .; DNA: TGCGCCAGCAGCCAGGGTGGCGGGGAGGAGACCCAGTACTTC; CDR3: CASSQGGGEETQYF
V: TRBV20-1; D: .; J: TRBJ1-1; size: .; DNA: TGCAGTGCTAGACAGGGTACTGAAGCTTTCTTT; CDR3: CSARQGTEAFF
V: TRBV30; D: .; J: TRBJ2-3; size: .; DNA: TGTGCCTGGAGTGTGTTGGTGGCAGATACGCAGTATTTT; CDR3: CAWSVLVADTQYF
V: TRBV5-1; D: TRBD2; J: TRBJ2-3; size: .; DNA: TGTGCCAGCAGCTTTAGCGGGTCTAGCACAGATACGCAGTATTTT; CDR3: CASSFSGSSTDTQYF
V: TRBV6-5; D: .; J: TRBJ2-1; size: .; DNA: TGTGCCAGCAGCTATGACACAGCATCCTCCTACAATGAGCAGTTCTTC; CDR3: CASSYDTASSYNEQFF
V: TRBV5-5; D: .; J: TRBJ1-5; size: .; DNA: TGTGCCAGCAGCTTAATTTCGTCCAATCAGCCCCAGCATTTT; CDR3: CASSLISSNQPQHF
V: TRBV29-1; D: .; J: TRBJ2-5; size: .; DNA: TGCAGCGTTGAAGATCAAAAGGCGGGAATAGAGGAGACCCAGTACTTC; CDR3: CSVEDQKAGIEETQYF
V: TRBV6-5; D: .; J: TRBJ2-5; size: .; DNA: TGTGCCAGCAAACCGGCAGGGAGAGAGACCCAGTACTTC; CDR3: CASKPAGRETQYF
V: TRBV29-1; D: .; J: TRBJ1-1; size: .; DNA: TGCAGCGTTGAAGATCCCGGGACACCGGGGGACACTGAAGCTTTCTTT; CDR3: CSVEDPGTPGDTEAFF
V: TRBV29-1; D: TRBD2; J: TRBJ2-7; size: .; DNA: TGCAGCGTTGAAGATGTGCGGGGGTCCTACGAGCAGTACTTC; CDR3: CSVEDVRGSYEQYF
V: TRBV27; D: TRBD2; J: TRBJ2-2; size: .; DNA: TGTGCCAGCAGCGTACCGGGACTAGCGGGAGGAGGGACCGGGGAGCTGTTTTTT; CDR3: CASSVPGLAGGGTGELFF
V: TRBV30; D: TRBD1; J: TRBJ2-1; size: .; DNA: TGTGCCTGGACCATACAGGGGGCCGGCCCCGCTAGCTACAATGAGCAGTTCTTC; CDR3: CAWTIQGAGPASYNEQFF
V: TRBV19; D: .; J: TRBJ2-3; size: few; DNA: TGTGCCAGTAGCCCCTCCCGGGCCACAGATACGCAGTATTTT; CDR3: CASSPSRATDTQYF
V: TRBV19; D: .; J: TRBJ1-1; size: .; DNA: TGTGCCAGTAGTATAGGTCCGGGACGGAACACTGAAGCTTTCTTT; CDR3: CASSIGPGRNTEAFF
V: TRBV5-6; D: TRBD1; J: TRBJ2-4; size: few; DNA: TGTGCCAGCAACCTATTTGGGGACAGTCTAGCCAAAAACATTCAGTACTTC; CDR3: CASNLFGDSLAKNIQYF
V: TRBV29-1; D: TRBD1; J: TRBJ1-4; size: .; DNA: TGCAGCGTCACGGCCTGGACAGGGCTGACAACTAATGAAAAACTGTTTTTT; CDR3: CSVTAWTGLTTNEKLFF
V: TRBV20-1; D: .; J: TRBJ2-5; size: .; DNA: TGCAGTGCTAGAGATCGTAGAGCGGGAGAGACCCAGTACTTC; CDR3: CSARDRRAGETQYF
V: TRBV29-1; D: .; J: TRBJ2-5; size: .; DNA: TGCAGCGTGACAAACAGGACCGGGGGAGAGACCCAGTACTTC; CDR3: CSVTNRTGGETQYF
V: TRBV14; D: .; J: TRBJ1-5; size: .; DNA: TGTGCCAGCAGCCAAGTCCCGGCCCAGCATTTT; CDR3: CASSQVPAQHF
V: TRBV29-1; D: .; J: TRBJ2-5; size: .; DNA: TGCAGCGGAACGGAAGAGACCCAGTACTTC; CDR3: CSGTEETQYF